This paragraph reports one TCR beta chain. Its antigen is not identified. The source of the sample is a study of CXCR3-negative and CXCR3-positive naive CD8 T cells. Whole-study findings and limits: Diversity in memory CD8+ cells fell much lower than the comparably high levels seen in both naive subsets. Naive CXCR3-negative cells resembled naive CXCR3-positive cells in TRBV-TRBJ usage; memory cells differed.

Germline CDR1 MNHEY, CDR2 SVGEGT. The CDR3 contains 15 residues. Sorts performed in triplicate captured hundreds of thousands of cells each from every CD8+ T cell subset. The libraries of TRB cDNA were prepared using 5' RACE with UMI labels. TCRdb processed the 5' RACE reads again and assigns one entry to each CDR3 protein, with no DNA. The table lists about 56,000 distinct CDR3 sequences, with 20% to 25% in the top ten. The gene calls are TRBV6-2 or TRBV6-3 and TRBJ2-1; TCRdb reports TRBD2, a call that lacks DNA to check it against. Input material: memory CD8+ T cells from blood. This clonotype originated in a human donor in good health. Some clones in this sample may be carry-over from other donors' samples. CDR3 loop: CASSYSGSGYNEQFF.